The sequence of this T cell receptor beta chain was determined in a study of cytomegalovirus exposure and HLA in healthy donors. Overall study context: Early release data held some 80 million unique TCRs from HLA-typed donors. When over 300 donors were genotyped, about 80% of them were found to fall in the Caucasian-associated ancestry cluster. General study results and limits: The study recorded 160 or so TCR beta chains that were cytomegalovirus-associated.

Remarks on this clone: No antigen is known for it.

Germline V lookup: CDR1 SEHNR, CDR2 FQNEAQ (reference sequence). The CDR3 is 15 amino acids. Deletions cut 4 bases from V and 1 base from J, with 11 bases between. PCR used 60 Vbeta primers and 13 Jbeta primers. Measured with immunoSEQ multiplex PCR; TCRdb has only the in-frame clones, and not every one. The sample includes 140,000 or so clones, over 60% seen only once; the top ten take over 2%. This chain joins TRBV7-9 and TRBJ1-5; tentatively, D is TRBD1 (6 bases). Sequencing input: PBMCs. The clonotype was recovered from a man aged 40-49 years in good health and CMV-seronegative. DNA of the CDR3: TGTGCCAGCAGCTCGGGACATACCAGCAATCAGCCCCAGCATTTT. Protein product: CASSSGHTSNQPQHF.